This is a list of T cell receptor beta chains from one sample in a study of OX40 agonist ivuxolimab in advanced cancers. Here immunoSEQ multiplex PCR was the method, and the copy in TCRdb shows in-frame clones only, minus some. The table has nearly 110,000 clones, around 93% seen once; the top ten hold approximately 1.1%. Sequencing was performed on CD4+ or CD8+ T cells sorted from blood, taken in a trial of the OX40 agonist ivuxolimab. The receptors derive from an adult with an advanced solid tumor such as melanoma, head and neck, liver or kidney cancer. Both conserved end residues are part of each CDR3. The D gene is left open where the match is weak. Clone size appears in some rows only: once, few, many, or a class for an expanded clone.

clone_size	d_call	v_call	j_call	cdr3_aa	cdr3_nt
.	TRBD2	TRBV5-1	TRBJ2-1	CASSLAGTSGRDAQFF	TGCGCCAGCAGCTTGGCCGGGACTAGCGGGAGAGATGCTCAGTTCTTC
.	.	TRBV11-3	TRBJ1-2	CASSLEGGAYGYTF	TGTGCCAGCAGCTTAGAGGGAGGGGCCTATGGCTACACCTTC
.	TRBD1	TRBV7-2	TRBJ2-2	CASSLTGASTGELFF	TGTGCCAGCAGCTTGACAGGGGCTTCCACCGGGGAGCTGTTTTTT
.	TRBD2	TRBV2	TRBJ2-3	CASRGGDTQYF	TGTGCCAGCAGGGGGGGGGATACGCAGTATTTT
.	TRBD1	TRBV2	TRBJ2-7	CASRDLGTGSYEQYF	TGTGCCAGCAGGGATTTAGGGACAGGGTCCTACGAGCAGTACTTC
.	.	TRBV13	TRBJ1-6	CASSLGGSSYNSPLHF	TGTGCCAGCAGCTTAGGCGGGAGCTCCTATAATTCACCCCTCCACTTT
.	TRBD1	TRBV7-3	TRBJ1-1	CASSLQGENTEAFF	TGTGCCAGCAGCTTACAGGGGGAGAACACTGAAGCTTTCTTT
.	.	TRBV28	TRBJ1-3	CASSSTGPGNTIYF	TGTGCCAGCAGTTCTACAGGGCCTGGAAACACCATATATTTT
.	.	TRBV28	TRBJ1-2	CASSFRAYGYTF	TGTGCCAGCAGTTTTAGGGCCTATGGCTACACCTTC
.	.	TRBV6-4	TRBJ2-2	CASSRSPGANTGELFF	TGTGCCAGCAGTCGCTCCCCAGGGGCTAACACCGGGGAGCTGTTTTTT
.	TRBD2	TRBV5-1	TRBJ2-5	CASSTGLAGGGAQETQYF	TGCGCCAGCAGTACTGGACTAGCGGGAGGGGGGGCCCAAGAGACCCAGTACTTC
.	TRBD1	TRBV5-5	TRBJ2-5	CASSLDLQGPETQYF	TGTGCCAGCAGCTTAGACCTACAGGGGCCAGAGACCCAGTACTTC
.	.	TRBV9	TRBJ2-7	CASSPRGNPPSYEQYF	TGTGCCAGCAGCCCTAGAGGGAACCCCCCCTCCTACGAGCAGTACTTC
.	.	TRBV21-1	TRBJ1-5	CASSEDRGLALDNQPQHF	TGTGCCAGCAGCGAGGACAGGGGCCTAGCCCTGGACAATCAGCCCCAGCATTTT
.	.	TRBV4-1	TRBJ1-4	CASSIRDGHEKLFF	TGCGCCAGCAGCATCCGGGACGGTCATGAAAAACTGTTTTTT
.	.	TRBV11-2	TRBJ1-2	CASSSDSSYYGYTF	TGTGCCAGCAGCTCGGACAGCTCATACTATGGCTACACCTTC
.	.	TRBV6-1	TRBJ1-2	CASSEPGTANYGYTF	TGTGCCAGCAGTGAACCAGGGACCGCTAACTATGGCTACACCTTC
.	.	TRBV6-5	TRBJ2-7	CASSLRGADEQYF	TGTGCTAGCAGTTTAAGGGGAGCTGACGAGCAGTACTTC
.	TRBD2	TRBV18	TRBJ2-1	CASSILGLAIMNEQFF	TGTGCCAGCTCAATTTTGGGACTAGCGATAATGAATGAGCAGTTCTTC
.	.	TRBV7-8	TRBJ2-5	CASSFAGGTQYF	TGTGCCAGCAGCTTTGCTGGGGGGACCCAGTACTTC
once	.	TRBV6-5	TRBJ1-3	CASSLGGGTGNTIYF	TGTGCCAGCAGTCTGGGCGGGGGAACTGGAAACACCATATATTTT
once	.	TRBV7-9	TRBJ1-1	CASSLGSTEAFF	TGTGCCAGCAGCTTGGGGAGCACTGAAGCTTTCTTT
.	TRBD1	TRBV11-3	TRBJ1-1	CASSQTGGNPEAFF	TGTGCCAGCAGCCAGACAGGGGGCAACCCTGAAGCTTTCTTT
.	.	TRBV28	TRBJ1-4	CASSFDQNEKLFF	TGTGCCAGCAGTTTCGATCAGAATGAAAAACTGTTTTTT
.	.	TRBV6-5	TRBJ1-5	CASSSGGYNQPQHF	TGTGCCAGCAGTTCGGGGGGATACAATCAGCCCCAGCATTTT
once	.	TRBV27	TRBJ2-5	CASSKQGQETQYF	TGTGCCAGCTCGAAGCAGGGACAAGAGACCCAGTACTTC
few	.	TRBV5-1	TRBJ1-2	CASSLDSDYGYTF	TGCGCCAGCAGCTTAGACTCGGACTATGGCTACACCTTC
.	TRBD1	TRBV7-9	TRBJ1-1	CASSPTANRGAFF	TGTGCCAGCAGCCCCACGGCGAACAGGGGAGCTTTCTTT
.	TRBD2	TRBV13	TRBJ2-3	CASSSINSGTSGTLGTDTQYF	TGTGCCAGCAGCTCTATTAACTCCGGGACTAGCGGGACATTAGGGACAGATACGCAGTATTTT
.	.	TRBV9	TRBJ1-4	CASSEQGVSEKLFF	TGTGCCAGCAGCGAACAGGGTGTTAGTGAAAAACTGTTTTTT
.	.	TRBV7-3	TRBJ2-6	CASSLNGGAGANVLTF	TGTGCCAGCAGCTTAAATGGCGGGGCTGGGGCCAACGTCCTGACTTTC
.	.	TRBV10-3	TRBJ2-7	CAISERDQGSYEQYF	TGTGCCATCAGTGAACGGGACCAGGGCTCCTACGAGCAGTACTTC
.	TRBD2	TRBV10-3	TRBJ2-7	CAIGELKSSGSYEQYF	TGTGCCATCGGTGAACTCAAGTCTAGCGGGAGCTACGAGCAGTACTTC
.	.	TRBV19	TRBJ1-4	CASKARKTANEKLFF	TGTGCCAGTAAGGCCCGGAAGACAGCTAATGAAAAACTGTTTTTT
.	.	TRBV9	TRBJ2-1	CASSVGGTGTYNEQFF	TGTGCCAGCAGCGTAGGAGGGACTGGAACCTACAATGAGCAGTTCTTC
.	TRBD1	TRBV5-4	TRBJ2-1	CASSLVRTGFRGGSEQFF	TGTGCCAGCAGCTTGGTTAGGACAGGGTTTAGAGGGGGCAGTGAGCAGTTCTTC
once	.	TRBV7-2	TRBJ1-5	CASSLDAGDGKPQHF	TGTGCCAGCAGCTTAGACGCAGGGGACGGTAAGCCCCAGCATTTT
once	.	TRBV9	TRBJ1-3	CASSVGAKPFSGNTIYF	TGTGCCAGCAGCGTAGGAGCCAAACCGTTTTCTGGAAACACCATATATTTT
.	.	TRBV6-5	TRBJ2-7	CARVYEQYF	TGTGCCAGGGTTTACGAGCAGTACTTC
.	.	TRBV5-1	TRBJ1-1	CASSQRAANTEAFF	TGCGCCAGCAGCCAGCGCGCGGCGAACACTGAAGCTTTCTTT
once	.	TRBV29-1	TRBJ1-2	CSVDIQGYNGYTF	TGCAGCGTTGACATTCAGGGATACAATGGCTACACCTTC
.	TRBD1	TRBV19	TRBJ2-4	CASSGDRGLSKNIQYF	TGTGCCAGTAGTGGAGACAGGGGGTTGTCCAAAAACATTCAGTACTTC